This TCR beta chain was obtained from a study of OX40 agonist ivuxolimab in advanced cancers. Germline V CDR1 and CDR2: MDHEN, SYDVKM. The length of the CDR3 is 14 residues. Germline trimming cut 5 bases from V and 3 bases from J; bases unmatched to any gene: 6. Produced via immunoSEQ multiplex PCR; TCRdb's table is partial and in-frame only. The sample includes about 12,000 clones, under 75% seen only once; the top ten take approximately 12%. The receptor was isolated from an adult with an advanced solid tumor such as melanoma, head and neck, liver or kidney cancer. V usage is TRBV28 and J usage is TRBJ2-7; 8 nucleotides align to TRBD1. Sample: CD4+ or CD8+ T cells sorted from blood, taken in a trial of the OX40 agonist ivuxolimab. The CDR3 region has the DNA TGTGCCAGCAGTGGCTGGGACAGGAACTACGAGCAGTACTTC. Its protein is CASSGWDRNYEQYF.